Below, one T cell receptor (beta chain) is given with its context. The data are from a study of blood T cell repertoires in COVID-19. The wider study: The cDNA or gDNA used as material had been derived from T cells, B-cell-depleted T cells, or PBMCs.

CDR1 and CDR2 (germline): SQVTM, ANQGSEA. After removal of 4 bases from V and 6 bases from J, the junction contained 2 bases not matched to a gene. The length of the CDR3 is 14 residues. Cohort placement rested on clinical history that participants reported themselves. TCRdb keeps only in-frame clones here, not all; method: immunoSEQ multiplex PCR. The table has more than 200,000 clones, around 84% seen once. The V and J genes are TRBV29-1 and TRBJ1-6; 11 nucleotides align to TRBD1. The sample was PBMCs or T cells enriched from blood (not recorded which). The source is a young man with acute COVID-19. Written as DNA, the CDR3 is TGCAGCGTTGTAGGGACAGGGGGTAATTCACCCCTCCACTTT. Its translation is CSVVGTGGNSPLHF.